This record concerns one TCR beta chain sequence. The data are from a study of shared clonotypes between healthy human individuals. Splitting of each subset's genomic DNA was done evenly across several immunoSEQ plates. Sequencing used immunoSEQ multiplex PCR; TCRdb keeps in-frame clones, though not all of them. This table holds hundreds of thousands of clones, approximately 73% found once. The receptor comes from a woman in her 30s in good health. Sequenced: memory CD4+ T cells sorted from blood. The subset was: CD45RA-negative fraction.

Here the CDR3 reads CASKGLASPQDTQYF. The CDR3 DNA reads as TGTGCCAGCAAGGGACTAGCCTCACCTCAAGATACGCAGTATTTT. The chain recombines TRBV21-1 with TRBJ2-3; the listed D gene, TRBD2, was not tested against the DNA. TRBV21-1 is an annotated pseudogene. CDR3 length: 15 amino acids.